Below, 32 T cell receptor beta chains from the same sample are listed, as sequenced in a study of blood T cell repertoires in COVID-19. Data came from immunoSEQ multiplex PCR; TCRdb stores just in-frame clones and leaves some out. The sample contains approximately 210,000 clones, 90% to 95% of which appear only once. The sequencing input was peripheral blood. The source of these receptors is a man aged 25-40 years with COVID-19, enrolled during active disease.

The chain carries TRBV7-9 and TRBJ1-2; D is unresolved. There are 12 residues in the CDR3. V was shortened by 5 bases and J by 3 bases, with 7 bases between the two germline ends. Germline V CDR1 and CDR2: SEHNR, FQNEAQ (reference sequence). CDR3 amino acids: CASSRTDYGYTF. DNA for the CDR3: TGTGCCAGCAGCAGGACTGACTATGGCTACACCTTC.

V usage is TRBV5-6 and J usage is TRBJ2-1; D might be TRBD2 (6 bases). The germline gives CDR1 SGHDT, CDR2 YYEEEE. V shed 3 bases and J shed 4 bases, with 14 bases lying between them. The CDR3 totals 15 residues. Here the CDR3 reads CASSSASAIYNEQFF. The CDR3 bases are TGTGCCAGCAGCTCCGCTAGCGCGATTTACAATGAGCAGTTCTTC.

The chain recombines TRBV10-1 with TRBJ1-2, with D tentatively TRBD1 (5 bases). The CDR3 length is 13 residues. V dropped 3 bases and J dropped 8 bases, with 13 bases sitting between them. Germline V gene lookup returns CDR1 WNHNN and CDR2 SYGVQD (reference sequence). In nucleotides, the CDR3 is TGCGCCAGCAGTGACCCGGGGGGTCGAGGCTACACCTTC. Its protein product is CASSDPGGRGYTF.

The chain carries TRBV3-1 (or the pseudogene TRBV3-2) and TRBJ1-5; maybe TRBD1 (5 bases). V lost 4 bases and J lost 8, with 12 bases in between. The CDR3 covers 13 residues. The germline V gene has CDR1 LGHDT and CDR2 YNNKEL (reference sequence). The DNA of the CDR3 is TGTGCCAGCAGCCCAGGGTCCTGGGAGCCCCAGCATTTT. Amino acid sequence: CASSPGSWEPQHF.

The chain joins TRBV6-6 to TRBJ2-1; no clear D. This CDR3 has 13 amino acids. The germline gives CDR1 MNHNY, CDR2 SVGAGI (reference sequence). The V gene lost 2 bases and the J gene lost 4 bases, with 6 bases spanning the gap. The chain's CDR3 is CASSYGNYNEQFF. In DNA, the CDR3 is TGTGCCAGCAGTTACGGCAATTACAATGAGCAGTTCTTC.

This clone was counted a single time. This rearrangement joins TRBV20-1 to TRBJ2-7; D remains ambiguous. Germline CDR1 is DFQATT and CDR2 is SNEGSKA (reference sequence). V shed 7 bases and J shed 4 bases, with 11 bases lying between them. The CDR3 spans 11 residues. The CDR3 region is CSVSSGYEQYF. The DNA for the CDR3 is TGCAGTGTCTCTTCCGGGTACGAGCAGTACTTC.

The CDR3 loop is CASSEPGAVGKLFF. For the CDR3, the DNA is TGTGCCAGCAGTGAACCAGGGGCGGTGGGAAAACTGTTTTTT. The chain joins TRBV25-1 to TRBJ1-4; tentatively, D is TRBD1 (6 bases). Trimming pared 2 bases from V and 10 bases from J, leaving 14 bases between. CDR3 length: 14 residues. The germline V gene has CDR1 MGHDK and CDR2 SYGVNS.

Comment on this clone: The junction differs from germline at one of its ends, possibly a read error. V and J are TRBV11-2 and TRBJ1-3; no definite D call. Germline values: CDR1 SGHAT, CDR2 FQNNGV. The CDR3 extends over 13 amino acids. In DNA, the CDR3 is TGTGCCAGCAGCGCCCATCTGCGGGCACTCTGTCATTTT. Protein product: CASSAHLRALCHF.

The chain employs TRBV9 and TRBJ1-1, with D unresolved. The V and J ends lost 0 bases and 6 bases respectively, with 15 bases between them. This CDR3 is built from 15 residues. The V gene's germline CDR1 is SGDLS and CDR2 YYNGEE. The CDR3 region is CASSVDSRPHSEAFF. The CDR3 nucleotides read TGTGCCAGCAGCGTAGATTCCAGGCCCCACTCTGAAGCTTTCTTT.

The chain employs TRBV2 and TRBJ2-7, with 7 bases lining up with TRBD1. Trimming at V came to 4 bases and at J to 3 bases, leaving 3 bases not matched to a gene. This CDR3 has 13 amino acids. CDR1 SNHLY and CDR2 FYNNEI come from the germline V gene. CDR3 sequence (DNA): TGTGCCAGCAGTGGTGGGACAGACTACGAGCAGTACTTC. This gives the protein CASSGGTDYEQYF.

This clone was recorded once. The chain links TRBV7-3 to TRBJ2-2; TRBD2 matches 8 bases. Trimming took 6 bases from V and 6 from J; bases not matched to a gene: 6. This CDR3 contains 14 residues. Germline CDR1 is SGHTA and CDR2 is FQGTGA. CDR3 sequence (DNA): TGTGCCAGCAGGGATCCGACTAGCGCCGGGGAGCTGTTTTTT. This codes for CASRDPTSAGELFF.

This clone was counted a few times. The chain combines TRBV27 with TRBJ2-2, with TRBD2 as a possible D gene (6 bases). The CDR3 is 14 residues long. Germline V gene data show CDR1 as MNHEY and CDR2 as SMNVEV (reference sequence). V lost 4 bases and J lost 4, with 10 bases in between. The CDR3 reads CASSSGGSTGELFF. The CDR3 DNA is TGTGCCAGCAGTTCCGGGGGAAGCACCGGGGAGCTGTTTTTT.

This clone was detected a few times. CDR3 in DNA: TGTGCCAGCAGCGATCCGGGACAGGGTGGCGAAAAACTGTTTTTT. Amino acids: CASSDPGQGGEKLFF. V gene TRBV3-1 (or the pseudogene TRBV3-2) combines with J gene TRBJ1-4, with TRBD1 matching over 9 bases. This CDR3 has 15 amino acids. V trimming: 5 bases; J trimming: 8 bases; junction bases outside the gene matches: 9. The germline V gene encodes CDR1 LGHDT and CDR2 YNNKEL (reference sequence).

This clone was counted a single time. The chain employs TRBV19 and TRBJ2-5, with 8 bases aligning to TRBD2. This CDR3 is 15 amino acids long. The V gene's germline CDR1 is LNHDA and CDR2 SQIVND (reference sequence). V dropped 4 bases and J dropped 0; count of bases not matched to a gene: 4. The chain's CDR3 is CASSRGLEYQETQYF. The CDR3, as DNA: TGTGCCAGTAGTAGGGGACTAGAGTACCAAGAGACCCAGTACTTC.

The rearrangement links TRBV19 to TRBJ2-7; 13 bases map to TRBD2. In germline, CDR1 is LNHDA, CDR2 SQIVND (reference sequence). With 8 bases clipped from V and 5 bases from J, the junction kept 12 bases outside the gene matches. This CDR3 contains 16 residues. The CDR3 nucleotides read TGTGCCAGTGGGACTAGCGGGGTGACACTTTACGACGAGCAGTACTTC. Amino acids: CASGTSGVTLYDEQYF.

V is TRBV30 and J is TRBJ2-7; D is ambiguous. Per germline, CDR1 GTSNPN and CDR2 SVGIG (reference sequence). The V end lost 4 bases, the J end lost 6 bases, and 10 bases lay between the germline ends. The CDR3 extends over 11 amino acids. This chain's CDR3 is CAWIQDIEQYF. The DNA of the CDR3 is TGTGCCTGGATTCAAGACATCGAGCAGTACTTC.

This clone was detected once. The chain couples TRBV7-7 to TRBJ1-1; D unresolved. The CDR3 has 13 amino acids. Germline lookup yields CDR1 SSHAT and CDR2 FNYEAQ (reference sequence). V was cut by 4 bases and J by 0 bases, with 6 bases left in between. The CDR3 nucleotides are TGTGCCAGCAGCTCCCAGATGAACACTGAAGCTTTCTTT. Translation: CASSSQMNTEAFF.

The CDR3 region is CASSSSSGAETQYF. DNA for the CDR3: TGTGCCAGCAGCTCTTCTAGCGGGGCAGAGACCCAGTACTTC. The chain links TRBV5-4 to TRBJ2-5; 9 positions agree with TRBD2. Germline CDR1 is SGHNT and CDR2 is YYREEE (reference sequence). The CDR3 has 14 residues. V shed 3 bases and J 4 bases; nucleotides not matched to a gene: 4. Based on the CDR3 plus reference TRBV5-4 and TRBJ2-5, the full variable domain is ETGVTQSPTHLIKTRGQQVTLRCSSQSGHNTVSWYQQALGQGPQFIFQYYREEENGRGNFPPRFSGLQFPNYSSELNVNALELDDSALYLCASSSSSGAETQYFGPGTRLLVL.

This sequence joins TRBV27 and TRBJ1-4; possible D gene TRBD1, 5 bases. This CDR3 is built from 13 residues. CDR1 is MNHEY, CDR2 SMNVEV, per germline (reference sequence). With 10 bases removed from V and 3 bases from J, the gap between germline ends came to 12 bases. This chain's CDR3 is CATRRGANEKLFF. The CDR3 DNA is TGTGCCACCCGTCGGGGGGCTAATGAAAAACTGTTTTTT.

Notes on this clone: Within the sample, other DNA sequences also encode this same CDR3. J is TRBJ2-5 and V is TRBV5-1, with 7 bases aligning to TRBD1. The CDR3 is 14 residues long. Germline CDR1 SGHRS, CDR2 YFSETQ. V was pared by 0 bases and J by 5 bases, with 4 bases of the junction left unmatched. CDR3 amino acids: CASSLGQGGETQYF. The CDR3 DNA sequence: TGCGCCAGCAGCTTGGGACAGGGCGGGGAGACCCAGTACTTC. Variable domain in full (rest from reference TRBV5-1 and TRBJ2-5): KAGVTQTPRYLIKTRGQQVTLSCSPISGHRSVSWYQQTPGQGLQFLFEYFSETQRNKGNFPGRFSGRQFSNSRSEMNVSTLELGDSALYLCASSLGQGGETQYFGPGTRLLVL.

V is TRBV3-1 (or the pseudogene TRBV3-2) and J is TRBJ2-2; D remains ambiguous. V dropped 3 bases and J dropped 5 bases, with 7 bases sitting between them. Germline CDR1 reads LGHDT; CDR2 reads YNNKEL (reference sequence). This CDR3 region has 13 residues. CDR3 nucleotide sequence: TGTGCCAGCAGCCATCCCCTTACCGGGGAGCTGTTTTTT. Protein sequence: CASSHPLTGELFF.

This clone has just a few counts. The V call is TRBV6-5, the J call TRBJ2-7; TRBD2 agrees at 7 bases. The length of the CDR3 is 13 residues. Germline V gene sequence: CDR1 MNHEY, CDR2 SVGAGI. The V gene end was trimmed by 7 bases and the J gene end by 7 bases; junction bases not matched to a gene: 10. The CDR3 sequence is CASMGLPLGEQYF. CDR3 nucleotides: TGTGCCAGCATGGGACTACCGTTGGGGGAGCAGTACTTC.

The gene calls are TRBV6-5 and TRBJ2-7; 7 bases fit TRBD1. With V trimmed by 2 bases and J by 2 bases, 6 bases remained unmatched. This CDR3 is 15 amino acids long. From germline, CDR1 is MNHEY and CDR2 SVGAGI. CDR3 loop: CASSYRSGTAYEQYF. The CDR3 DNA follows: TGTGCCAGCAGTTACCGATCCGGGACAGCCTACGAGCAGTACTTC.

The rearrangement uses TRBV27 and TRBJ2-7; possible D gene TRBD1, 6 bases. Germline V gives CDR1 MNHEY, CDR2 SMNVEV (reference sequence). The CDR3 is 14 amino acids. The V end lost 5 bases, the J end lost 2 bases, and 13 bases lay between the germline ends. The CDR3 DNA reads as TGTGCCAGCAGTCTTAAAGGGGGACCCTACGAGCAGTACTTC. It is translated as CASSLKGGPYEQYF.

This rearrangement joins TRBV5-1 to TRBJ2-1; 10 bases agree with TRBD2. V was pared by 4 bases and J by 4 bases, with 8 bases of the junction left unmatched. This CDR3 comprises 16 residues. Per the germline V gene, CDR1 is SGHRS and CDR2 is YFSETQ. DNA for the CDR3: TGCGCCAGCAGCCCGACAGCGGGGGGGCTGTACAATGAGCAGTTCTTC. This encodes CASSPTAGGLYNEQFF.

The chain carries TRBV27 and TRBJ2-7, with D perhaps matching TRBD1 (6 bases). V lost 5 bases and J lost 3, with 20 bases in between. The CDR3 spans 16 residues. CDR1 is MNHEY, CDR2 SMNVEV, per germline (reference sequence). CDR3 in amino acids: CASSRLSDRGNYEQYF. The CDR3 nucleotides are TGTGCCAGCAGTCGTTTGTCGGACAGAGGGAACTACGAGCAGTACTTC.

The J gene is TRBJ2-1, the V gene TRBV14, with 7 bases aligning to TRBD1. The germline V gene has CDR1 SGHDN and CDR2 FVKESK. The CDR3 is 12 residues long. V lost 4 bases and J lost 8; bases outside the gene matches: 2. The CDR3 DNA reads TGTGCCAGCAGCCGGACAGGCTATGAGCAGTTCTTC. Translating it yields CASSRTGYEQFF.

This sequence joins TRBV11-2 and TRBJ1-1; TRBD1 matches 7 bases. V lost 5 bases, J lost 5 bases, and 11 bases stayed unmatched. CDR3 size: 15 residues. Germline CDR1 reads SGHAT; CDR2 reads FQNNGV. CDR3 sequence (DNA): TGTGCCAGCAGCCGGACAGGCGAAATGGGGACTGAAGCTTTCTTT. Residues: CASSRTGEMGTEAFF.

The J gene is TRBJ2-2, the V gene TRBV9; TRBD1 aligns across 8 bases. Looked up from germline, CDR1 is SGDLS and CDR2 is YYNGEE. Unmatched junction bases numbered 5, after V lost 1 base and J lost 6 bases. The CDR3 has 15 residues. This chain's CDR3 is CASSVQQGGAGELFF. CDR3 sequence (DNA): TGTGCCAGCAGCGTACAACAGGGGGGAGCCGGGGAGCTGTTTTTT.

Details on this clone: This specimen includes other DNA sequences encoding the same CDR3. The chain carries TRBV30 and TRBJ1-5, with unresolved D. V shed 3 bases and J shed 0 bases, with 9 bases lying between them. The CDR3 runs 14 residues. Germline loops: CDR1 GTSNPN, CDR2 SVGIG (reference sequence). The CDR3 is CAWSSGHSNQPQHF. The DNA for the CDR3 is TGTGCCTGGAGCTCTGGGCATAGCAATCAGCCCCAGCATTTT.

The rearrangement links TRBV30 to TRBJ2-3; TRBD2 aligns across 7 bases. The CDR3 sequence is 17 residues long. Trimming removed 1 base from V and 3 bases from J; junction bases left unmatched: 13. The germline V gene has CDR1 GTSNPN and CDR2 SVGIG (reference sequence). In DNA, the CDR3 is TGTGCCTGGAGTGATATCTCTCGCGGGGGTAGGACAGATACGCAGTATTTT. Translated: CAWSDISRGGRTDTQYF.

The chain is built from TRBV6-5 and TRBJ1-6; 7 bases are a match to TRBD1. J was trimmed by 9 bases and V by 6 bases; bases with no gene match: 11. CDR3 length: 15 amino acids. Germline loops: CDR1 MNHEY, CDR2 SVGAGI. CDR3 coding DNA: TGTGCCAGCAGACGCGGGGACAGTGGGGGTTCACCCCTCCACTTT. Its protein product is CASRRGDSGGSPLHF.